Each of the 6 T cell receptor beta chains below was sequenced from the same sample in a study of cytomegalovirus exposure and HLA in healthy donors. 60 Vbeta and 13 Jbeta primers were used in PCR. The protocol was immunoSEQ multiplex PCR, while the TCRdb copy is restricted to in-frame clones and leaves out a portion. Among over 90,000 clones listed, 79% were seen once. Sample: PBMCs. These receptors were obtained from a man aged 50-59 years in good health and CMV-seropositive.

J is TRBJ1-1 and V is TRBV6-5; perhaps TRBD1 as D (5 bases). The germline V and J ends were trimmed by 8 bases and 3 bases, with 13 bases remaining between them. The CDR3 contains 13 residues. CDR1 MNHEY and CDR2 SVGAGI come from the germline V gene. The CDR3 is CASGGGLDTEAFF. DNA of the CDR3: TGTGCCAGCGGTGGGGGGTTGGACACTGAAGCTTTCTTT.

V is TRBV9 and J is TRBJ2-1; D is unclear. V was shortened by 0 bases and J by 3 bases, with 10 bases between the two germline ends. Germline lookup yields CDR1 SGDLS and CDR2 YYNGEE. This CDR3 is built from 15 residues. The CDR3 DNA reads TGTGCCAGCAGCGTAGTTTCTGGCCTCTACAATGAGCAGTTCTTC. Translated: CASSVVSGLYNEQFF.

V usage is TRBV7-3 and J usage is TRBJ2-6, with no clear D. Germline V gives CDR1 SGHTA, CDR2 FQGTGA. The CDR3 length is 15 residues. V was cut by 5 bases and J by 0 bases, with 8 bases left in between. Here the CDR3 reads CASSEQVSGANVLTF. The CDR3 region has the DNA TGTGCCAGCAGCGAGCAGGTCTCTGGGGCCAACGTCCTGACTTTC.

This chain links TRBV27 with TRBJ2-1; 13 bases align to TRBD2. Germline lookup yields CDR1 MNHEY and CDR2 SMNVEV (reference sequence). The trim removed 10 bases at V and 0 bases at J, leaving 12 bases unmatched. CDR3 length: 18 residues. CDR3 protein: CATQRGLAGVSSYNEQFF. DNA of the CDR3: TGTGCCACCCAAAGAGGACTAGCGGGAGTGAGCTCCTACAATGAGCAGTTCTTC.

The chain is built from TRBV11-2 and TRBJ2-7; the D is unclear. The germline CDR1 and CDR2 sequences are SGHAT and FQNNGV. CDR3 length: 12 amino acids. Deletions cut 4 bases from V and 6 bases from J, with 10 bases between. The CDR3 loop is CASSSRRGEQYF. The CDR3 bases are TGTGCCAGCAGCTCGCGGCGCGGCGAGCAGTACTTC.

The table lists this clone with a count of one. The chain joins TRBV2 to TRBJ2-7; 8 bases are a match to TRBD1. Germline CDR1 SNHLY, CDR2 FYNNEI. Germline trimming cut 4 bases from V and 2 bases from J; bases unmatched to any gene: 10. CDR3 length: 16 residues. The CDR3 sequence: CASSGPRQGLTYEQYF. The CDR3 region has the DNA TGTGCCAGCAGTGGCCCTAGACAGGGGCTTACCTACGAGCAGTACTTC.